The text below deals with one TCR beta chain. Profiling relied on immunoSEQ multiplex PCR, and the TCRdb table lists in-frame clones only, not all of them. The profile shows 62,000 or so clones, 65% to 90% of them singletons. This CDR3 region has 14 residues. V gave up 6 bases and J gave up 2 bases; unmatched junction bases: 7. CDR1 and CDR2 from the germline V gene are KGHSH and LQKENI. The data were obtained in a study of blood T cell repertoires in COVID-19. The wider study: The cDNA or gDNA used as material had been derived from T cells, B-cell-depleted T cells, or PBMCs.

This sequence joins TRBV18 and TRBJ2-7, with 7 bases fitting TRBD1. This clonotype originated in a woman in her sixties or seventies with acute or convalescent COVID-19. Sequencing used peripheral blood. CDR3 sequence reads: CASSTGTEAYEQYF. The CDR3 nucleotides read TGTGCCAGCTCGACCGGGACAGAGGCCTACGAGCAGTACTTC.